This TCR beta chain was documented in a study of cytomegalovirus exposure and HLA in healthy donors. About the study: Per a later analysis, the approximately 690 first-cohort and 110 or so validation repertoires shared one platform. Overall study results and limits: Under in vitro conditions, three CMV-associated chains were confirmed as specific for CMV antigens. Many donors carried some public TCRs, although rarity characterized most TCR sequences. Per published reports, the classifier diagnosed cytomegalovirus status with high specificity and sensitivity.

The data were produced by immunoSEQ multiplex PCR, yet TCRdb's version contains in-frame clones alone and is incomplete. Of some 250,000 clones in the sample, 75% to 90% were seen once. Note on this clone: Its antigen remains unknown.

Sequencing used PBMCs. The origin of this receptor is a woman aged 25 to 39 in good health and CMV-seropositive.

The CDR3 DNA follows: TGCGCCAGCAGAAAGGGACTAGCGGGAGGCCTATCGGATGAGCAGTTCTTC. Translation: CASRKGLAGGLSDEQFF. The chain couples TRBV5-1 to TRBJ2-1, with 15 bases aligning to TRBD2. The junction had 11 bases not matched to a gene; V was cut back by 5 bases and J by 8 bases. This CDR3 has 17 amino acids. Germline V gene sequence: CDR1 SGHRS, CDR2 YFSETQ.